Included here is one TCR beta chain sequence, with context. Its target is unknown. J gave up 5 bases and V 0 bases, and 4 bases lay outside the gene matches. CDR1 is ENHRY and CDR2 is SYGVKD in the germline V gene. This CDR3 spans 16 amino acids. Expressed TCRB transcripts were sequenced after all isolated RNA was converted to cDNA. Method: immunoSEQ multiplex PCR; TCRdb's copy keeps in-frame clones and lacks some. The data hold roughly 130,000 clones, with 9.2% observed a single time. This sample is part of a study of beta chain features in type 1 diabetes. Study results and caveats: In all four CD4+ subsets, TCRB CDR3 length was significantly, moderately reduced in type 1 diabetes. Shorter templates may be favored by PCR, equally so in patients and controls. The similarity of naive, central memory and Treg TCRB repertoires appeared greater among patients than among healthy donors.

Sorting produced populations that all topped 95% purity. The chain recombines TRBV10-3 with TRBJ2-5; 12 positions match TRBD1. The sample comprised central memory CD4+ T cells from blood. The source of this sequence is a man between 18 and 29 years old in good health. CDR3 residues: CAISESGTGGSETQYF. The CDR3, as DNA: TGTGCCATCAGTGAGTCGGGGACAGGGGGCTCGGAGACCCAGTACTTC.